The 20 T cell receptor beta chains given below trace back to one sample, sequenced in a study of blood T cell repertoires in COVID-19. TCRdb's copy holds only in-frame clones and misses some; the assay was immunoSEQ multiplex PCR. The table records about 130,000 clones, around 85% of them present only once. The sample comprised peripheral blood. These receptors originate from a human donor in a cohort sampled during active COVID-19.

The sample holds a few counts of this clone. The chain carries TRBV29-1 and TRBJ2-7, with 9 bases that match TRBD1. Unmatched junction bases numbered 2, after V lost 6 bases and J lost 2 bases. The CDR3 is 12 amino acids. Germline CDR1 is SQVTM and CDR2 is ANQGSEA. The CDR3, as DNA: TGCAGCGTGCGGACAGGGGCCTACGAGCAGTACGTC. Its translation: CSVRTGAYEQYV.

The chain uses TRBV3-1 (or the pseudogene TRBV3-2) and TRBJ1-2, with 9 bases aligning to TRBD1. Germline loops: CDR1 LGHDT, CDR2 YNNKEL (reference sequence). After removal of 2 bases from V and 3 bases from J, the junction contained 7 bases not matched to a gene. The CDR3 sequence is 16 residues long. CDR3 sequence reads: CASSQSGTGTDYGYTF. In nucleotides, the CDR3 is TGTGCCAGCAGCCAATCTGGGACAGGGACAGACTATGGCTACACCTTC.

The gene calls are TRBV10-2 and TRBJ2-3; 7 nucleotides agree with TRBD1. V shed 6 bases and J 1 base; nucleotides not matched to a gene: 1. Germline CDR1 and CDR2: WSHSY and SAAADI. The CDR3 runs 13 residues. CDR3 DNA sequence: TGCGCCAGCAGCACAGGGGGCACAGATACGCAGTATTTT. Its translation: CASSTGGTDTQYF.

The V and J genes are TRBV13 and TRBJ2-2; TRBD2 agrees at 9 bases. This CDR3 spans 18 amino acids. Trimming removed 0 bases from V and 1 base from J; junction bases left unmatched: 6. Germline CDR1 and CDR2: PRHDT and FYEKMQ (reference sequence). CDR3 residues: CASSLGVSGSGNTGELFF. The CDR3 bases are TGTGCCAGCAGCTTAGGTGTTAGCGGGAGCGGGAACACCGGGGAGCTGTTTTTT.

The chain has TRBV3-1 (or the pseudogene TRBV3-2) and TRBJ1-3; D gene ambiguous. This CDR3 has 14 amino acids. Germline lookup yields CDR1 LGHDT and CDR2 YNNKEL (reference sequence). V lost 4 bases and J lost 4, with 11 bases in between. As DNA, the CDR3 is TGTGCCAGCAGCCCCCGCGGGGTAGGAAACACCATATATTTT. Amino acid sequence: CASSPRGVGNTIYF.

The genes are TRBV10-1 and TRBJ2-7; 7 nucleotides align to TRBD2. The CDR3 extends over 14 amino acids. The V gene end was trimmed by 7 bases and the J gene end by 0 bases; junction bases not matched to a gene: 6. Germline lookup yields CDR1 WNHNN and CDR2 SYGVQD (reference sequence). CDR3 coding DNA: TGCGCCAGCACCAGCGGGGCCAGCTCCTACGAGCAGTACGTC. Translated, it gives CASTSGASSYEQYV.

V gene TRBV5-6 combines with J gene TRBJ2-1; weak D call: TRBD2 (7 bases). V was clipped by 2 bases and J by 0 bases, with 12 bases between them. There are 16 residues in the CDR3. Germline V lookup: CDR1 SGHDT, CDR2 YYEEEE. CDR3 bases: TGTGCCAGCAGCTTCGGGGGGCCCAGCTCCTACAATGAGCAGTTCTTC. It specifies CASSFGGPSSYNEQFF. Filled out from reference TRBV5-6 and TRBJ2-1, the complete variable domain reads DAGVTQSPTHLIKTRGQQVTLRCSPKSGHDTVSWYQQALGQGPQFIFQYYEEEERQRGNFPDRFSGHQFPNYSSELNVNALLLGDSALYLCASSFGGPSSYNEQFFGPGTRLTVL.

In its sample, this clone was seen once. The chain recombines TRBV6-2 or TRBV6-3 with TRBJ2-3, with a possible D match to TRBD2 (5 bases). CDR3 length: 15 amino acids. V lost 6 bases, J lost 4 bases, and 17 bases lay in between. Germline V gene data show CDR1 as MNHEY and CDR2 as SVGEGT. The CDR3 is CASSSPVGVADTQYF. The CDR3 coding sequence is TGTGCCAGCAGCTCCCCTGTGGGAGTCGCAGATACGCAGTATTTT.

The chain links TRBV6-5 to TRBJ1-2; 9 bases fit TRBD1. The germline gives CDR1 MNHEY, CDR2 SVGAGI. The CDR3 is 14 residues long. The ends lost 6 bases at V and 5 bases at J; junction bases unmatched: 7. This CDR3 is CASRRSDRGYGYTF. The CDR3, as DNA: TGTGCCAGCAGGAGATCGGACAGGGGTTATGGCTACACCTTC.

The DNA for the CDR3 is TGTGCCAGCAGCCCGCTCCCCCGGCGGATGAACACTGAAGCTTTCTTT. Translation: CASSPLPRRMNTEAFF. The gene calls are TRBV5-4 and TRBJ1-1; D remains unclear. The germline V gene encodes CDR1 SGHNT and CDR2 YYREEE (reference sequence). This CDR3 spans 16 amino acids. The V end was cut by 4 bases, the J end by 0 bases, with 16 bases between.

V and J are TRBV24-1 and TRBJ2-3, with 9 bases aligning to TRBD2. CDR1 is KGHDR and CDR2 is SFDVKD in the germline V gene. The trim removed 2 bases at V and 3 bases at J, leaving 8 bases unmatched. The CDR3 extends over 17 amino acids. The CDR3 is CATSDSGGRASTDTQYF. In DNA, the CDR3 is TGTGCCACCAGTGATTCGGGCGGGAGGGCCTCAACAGATACGCAGTATTTT.

The V call is TRBV13, the J call TRBJ2-3; the match to TRBD2 covers 7 bases. V was clipped by 4 bases and J by 0 bases; unmatched bases: 4. The length of the CDR3 is 15 residues. CDR1 is PRHDT and CDR2 is FYEKMQ in the germline V gene (reference sequence). The CDR3 spells CASSSERGSTDTQYF. In nucleotides, the CDR3 is TGTGCCAGCAGCTCCGAGCGGGGAAGCACAGATACGCAGTATTTT.

The rearrangement links TRBV24-1 to TRBJ2-1; the match to TRBD2 covers 8 bases. Trimming at V came to 1 base and at J to 9 bases, leaving 16 bases not matched to a gene. The CDR3 extends over 18 amino acids. CDR1 and CDR2 (germline): KGHDR, SFDVKD. The CDR3 region has the DNA TGTGCCACCAGTGATTTTGGGGGGGCGGGTAGCGGGACGGTTGAGCAGTTCTTC. Its translation is CATSDFGGAGSGTVEQFF.

This rearrangement joins TRBV19 to TRBJ1-1, with D hard to call. Germline CDR1 is LNHDA and CDR2 is SQIVND (reference sequence). V lost 5 bases to trimming and J lost 1 base, with 8 bases between them. The CDR3 spans 13 residues. As DNA, the CDR3 is TGTGCCAGTAGTTACAGAACGAACACTGAAGCTTTCTTT. Amino acids: CASSYRTNTEAFF.

CDR3 in amino acids: CASSPNQGRRKETQYF. CDR3 DNA sequence: TGTGCCAGCTCACCCAACCAAGGGAGGAGGAAAGAGACCCAGTACTTC. This chain uses TRBV18 with TRBJ2-5; D perhaps matches TRBD2 (6 bases). V lost 3 bases and J lost 3, with 17 bases in between. The CDR3 is 16 amino acids. Per the germline V gene, CDR1 is KGHSH and CDR2 is LQKENI.

This chain joins TRBV6-5 and TRBJ1-6; perhaps TRBD1 as D (5 bases). Germline values: CDR1 MNHEY, CDR2 SVGAGI. Trimming removed 7 bases at V and 10 bases at J, with 20 bases between. The CDR3 is 15 amino acids. The CDR3: CASNREPGTLSPLHF. CDR3 DNA: TGTGCCAGCAACAGAGAACCCGGGACTCTCTCACCCCTCCACTTT.

The chain carries TRBV9 and TRBJ2-3; possibly TRBD2 for D (6 bases). Germline V CDR1 and CDR2: SGDLS, YYNGEE. The CDR3 spans 13 residues. V dropped 3 bases and J dropped 4 bases, with 9 bases sitting between them. The DNA for the CDR3 is TGTGCCAGCAGCGGCGGGGTCTCAGATACGCAGTATTTT. Its translation: CASSGGVSDTQYF. Looking up the rest from reference TRBV9 and TRBJ2-3 gives the full variable domain: DSGVTQTPKHLITATGQRVTLRCSPRSGDLSVYWYQQSLDQGLQFLIQYYNGEERAKGNILERFSAQQFPDLHSELNLSSLELGDSALYFCASSGGVSDTQYFGPGTRLTVL.

This chain links TRBV2 with TRBJ1-2; D not resolved. Trimming left V 8 bases short and J 5 bases short, with 18 bases between. Germline V gene data show CDR1 as SNHLY and CDR2 as FYNNEI. The CDR3 runs to 14 residues. CDR3 in amino acids: CASRFAGILYGYTF. CDR3 sequence (DNA): TGTGCCAGCCGATTCGCCGGGATTTTATATGGCTACACCTTC.

The V gene is TRBV5-1, the J gene TRBJ1-1, with 9 bases that match TRBD1. The CDR3 extends over 17 amino acids. CDR1 SGHRS and CDR2 YFSETQ come from the germline V gene. V lost 2 bases to trimming and J lost 4 bases; unmatched junction nucleotides: 12. The CDR3 here is CASSFEQGAFKRTEAFF. The CDR3 bases are TGCGCCAGCAGCTTTGAACAGGGGGCTTTTAAACGCACTGAAGCTTTCTTT.

The chain employs TRBV6-5 and TRBJ1-3, with TRBD1 matching 7 bases. CDR1 and CDR2 from the germline V gene are MNHEY and SVGAGI. Trimming cost V 6 bases and J 2 bases; bases outside gene matches: 1. CDR3 length: 13 amino acids. CDR3 residues: CASSRGAGNTIYF. In DNA, the CDR3 is TGTGCCAGCAGCAGGGGGGCTGGAAACACCATATATTTT.